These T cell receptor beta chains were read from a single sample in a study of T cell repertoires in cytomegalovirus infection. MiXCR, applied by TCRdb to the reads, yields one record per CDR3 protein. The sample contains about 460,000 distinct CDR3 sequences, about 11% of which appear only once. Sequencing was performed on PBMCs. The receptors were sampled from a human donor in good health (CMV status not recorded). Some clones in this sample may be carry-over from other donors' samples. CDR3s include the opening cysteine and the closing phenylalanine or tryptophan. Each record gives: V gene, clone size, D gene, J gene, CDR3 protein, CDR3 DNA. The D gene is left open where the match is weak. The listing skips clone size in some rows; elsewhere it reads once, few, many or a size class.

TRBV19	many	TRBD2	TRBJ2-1	CATTSGYNEQFF	TGTGCGACGACTAGCGGTTACAATGAGCAGTTCTTC
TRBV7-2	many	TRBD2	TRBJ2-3	CASSFVSGGSDTQYF	TGTGCCAGCAGCTTCGTTAGCGGGGGGTCAGATACGCAGTATTTT
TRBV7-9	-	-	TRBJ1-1	CASSSSGAGTYTEAFF	TGTGCCAGCAGCTCATCGGGGGCAGGGACGTACACTGAAGCTTTCTTT
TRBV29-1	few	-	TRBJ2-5	CSVEEEGERGETQYF	TGCAGCGTTGAAGAGGAGGGAGAAAGGGGAGAGACCCAGTACTTC
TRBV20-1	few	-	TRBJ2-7	CSARGTSGQGEQYF	TGCAGTGCTAGGGGAACTAGCGGACAGGGGGAGCAGTACTTC
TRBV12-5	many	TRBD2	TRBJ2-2	CASALRGGTNTGELFF	TGTGCTAGTGCCCTCCGGGGGGGGACAAACACCGGGGAGCTGTTTTTT
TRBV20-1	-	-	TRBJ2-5	CSARDPLTISETQYF	TGCAGTGCTAGAGACCCCTTGACAATATCGGAGACCCAGTACTTC
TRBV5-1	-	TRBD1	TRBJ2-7	CASSLAGTGGEQYF	TGCGCCAGCAGCTTGGCCGGGACAGGGGGCGAGCAGTACTTC
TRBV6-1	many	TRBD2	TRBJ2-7	CASSEGTSGSIWYEQYF	TGTGCCAGCAGTGAAGGGACTAGCGGGAGTATTTGGTACGAGCAGTACTTC
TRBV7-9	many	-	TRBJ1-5	CASSSTGTDSNQPQHF	TGTGCCAGCAGCTCCACAGGGACCGATAGCAATCAGCCCCAGCATTTT
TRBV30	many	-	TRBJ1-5	CAWSSGGRNNQPQHF	TGTGCCTGGAGTTCGGGGGGGAGGAACAATCAGCCCCAGCATTTT
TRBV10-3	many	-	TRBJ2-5	CAISATLGEGTQYF	TGTGCCATCAGTGCCACCCTAGGGGAAGGGACCCAGTACTTC
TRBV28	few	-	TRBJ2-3	CASSPLSADTQYF	TGTGCCAGCAGTCCCCTGAGCGCAGATACGCAGTATTTT
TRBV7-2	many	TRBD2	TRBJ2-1	CASSRLSGRIKNEQFF	TGTGCCAGCAGCCGCCTGAGCGGGAGGATCAAAAATGAGCAGTTCTTC
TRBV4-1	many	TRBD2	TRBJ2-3	CASSQELRGGHTQYF	TGCGCCAGCAGCCAAGAGTTGCGGGGGGGCCATACGCAGTATTTT
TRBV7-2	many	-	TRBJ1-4	CASSKLTGLNEKLFF	TGTGCCAGCAGCAAACTAACAGGGCTTAATGAAAAACTGTTTTTT
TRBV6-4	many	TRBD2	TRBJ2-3	CASGGGTDTVGHTDTQYF	TGTGCCAGCGGGGGGGGTACAGACACAGTTGGACACACAGATACGCAGTATTTT
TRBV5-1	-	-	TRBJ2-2	CASSPPGAGTGELFF	TGCGCCAGCAGCCCCCCGGGGGCTGGGACCGGGGAGCTGTTTTTT
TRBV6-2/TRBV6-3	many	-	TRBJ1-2	CASRYRQGPNYGYTF	TGTGCCAGCCGATATAGGCAGGGCCCGAATTATGGCTACACCTTC
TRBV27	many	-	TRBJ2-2	CASSGDTGELFF	TGTGCCAGCAGCGGCGACACCGGGGAGCTGTTTTTT
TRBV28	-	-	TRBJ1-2	CASNHREAGYGYTF	TGTGCCAGCAACCACAGGGAAGCCGGCTATGGCTACACCTTC
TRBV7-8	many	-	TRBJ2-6	CASSPSRLASGANVLTF	TGTGCCAGCAGCCCGAGCAGGTTAGCCTCTGGGGCCAACGTCCTGACTTTC
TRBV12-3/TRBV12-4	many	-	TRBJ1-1	CASSWQENTEAFF	TGTGCCAGCAGTTGGCAGGAGAACACTGAAGCTTTCTTT
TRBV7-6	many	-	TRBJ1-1	CASSLVEGLGNTEAFF	TGTGCCAGCAGCTTAGTTGAGGGTCTGGGAAACACTGAAGCTTTCTTT
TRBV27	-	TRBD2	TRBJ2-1	CASSLRVSSGRPSSYNEQFF	TGTGCCAGCAGTCTTCGTGTGAGTAGCGGGAGGCCGAGCTCCTACAATGAGCAGTTCTTC
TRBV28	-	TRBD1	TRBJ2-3	CASLWDRGTDTQYF	TGTGCCAGCCTTTGGGACAGGGGGACAGATACGCAGTATTTT
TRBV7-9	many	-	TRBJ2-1	CASSPGYSSSYNEQFF	TGTGCCAGCAGCCCCGGGTACTCCAGCTCCTACAATGAGCAGTTCTTC
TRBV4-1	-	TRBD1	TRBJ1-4	CASSQDWATGIYEKLFF	TGCGCCAGCAGCCAAGATTGGGCGACAGGGATTTATGAAAAACTGTTTTTT
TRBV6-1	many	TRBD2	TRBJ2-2	CASRTSGGSTGELFF	TGTGCCAGCAGGACTAGCGGGGGGAGCACCGGGGAGCTGTTTTTT
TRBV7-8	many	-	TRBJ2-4	CASSPRGIFKNIQYF	TGTGCCAGCAGCCCAAGGGGGATTTTCAAAAACATTCAGTACTTC
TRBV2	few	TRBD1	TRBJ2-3	CASSERDRGSDTQYF	TGTGCCAGCAGCGAAAGGGACAGGGGTTCGGATACGCAGTATTTT
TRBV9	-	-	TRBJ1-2	CASSDGIGVGYGYTF	TGTGCCAGCAGCGACGGAATAGGGGTTGGCTATGGCTACACCTTC
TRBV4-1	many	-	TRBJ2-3	CASSQARKGDPDTQYF	TGCGCCAGCAGCCAAGCCCGAAAGGGGGACCCAGATACGCAGTATTTT
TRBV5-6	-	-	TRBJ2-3	CASTTGSLADTQYF	TGTGCCAGTACGACGGGTTCCCTGGCGGATACGCAGTATTTT
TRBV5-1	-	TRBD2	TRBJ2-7	CASSPGLAGPTYEQYF	TGCGCCAGCAGCCCGGGACTAGCGGGACCTACCTACGAGCAGTACTTC
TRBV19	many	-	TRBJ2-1	CATSSTLYNEQFF	TGTGCCACCTCAAGTACCCTTTACAATGAGCAGTTCTTC
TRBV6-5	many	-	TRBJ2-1	CASSYDYNEQFF	TGTGCCAGCAGTTACGACTACAATGAGCAGTTCTTC
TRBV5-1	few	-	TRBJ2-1	CASSDNMGNEQFF	TGCGCCAGCAGCGACAATATGGGAAATGAGCAGTTCTTC
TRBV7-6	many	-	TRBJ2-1	CASSPSIKRPSPGEQFF	TGTGCCAGCAGCCCTTCCATCAAGCGTCCTTCACCGGGTGAGCAGTTCTTC
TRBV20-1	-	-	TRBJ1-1	CSAREAGPGETEAFF	TGCAGTGCTAGAGAGGCAGGGCCTGGCGAAACTGAAGCTTTCTTT
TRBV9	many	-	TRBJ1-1	CASSVSHSPFPEAFF	TGTGCCAGCAGCGTAAGTCATTCACCGTTCCCTGAAGCTTTCTTT